The 32 T cell receptor beta chains listed next were all sequenced from one sample in a study of T cells after posttransplantation cyclophosphamide. TCRdb keeps only in-frame clones here, not all; method: immunoSEQ multiplex PCR. The sample lists tens of thousands of clones, approximately 70% occurring once. The sequenced sample consisted of memory CD4+ T cells sorted from PBMCs. The receptors shown here come from a woman in her sixties in good health, CMV-negative, and a related stem cell transplant donor.

The sample holds one count of this clone. The rearrangement links TRBV7-3 to TRBJ2-1; TRBD2 aligns across 14 bases. The germline V gene encodes CDR1 SGHTA and CDR2 FQGTGA. The trim removed 1 base at V and 7 bases at J, leaving 9 bases unmatched. The CDR3 length is 18 residues. The CDR3 nucleotides read TGTGCCAGCAGCTTAATTACGACTAGCGGGAGGGTGGGGAATGAGCAGTTCTTC. It yields the protein CASSLITTSGRVGNEQFF.

The V and J genes are TRBV7-2 and TRBJ2-7; TRBD2 aligns across 10 bases. The CDR3 is 15 amino acids. Looked up from germline, CDR1 is SGHTA and CDR2 is FQGNSA. Trimming at V came to 5 bases and at J to 3 bases, leaving 7 bases not matched to a gene. The CDR3 DNA reads as TGTGCCAGCAGCCCAGCGGCTAGCGGGAGCTACGAGCAGTACTTC. It codes for CASSPAASGSYEQYF. The whole variable domain, remainder taken from reference TRBV7-2 and TRBJ2-7, is GAGVSQSPSNKVTEKGKDVELRCDPISGHTALYWYRQSLGQGLEFLIYFQGNSAPDKSGLPSDRFSAERTGGSVSTLTIQRTQQEDSAVYLCASSPAASGSYEQYFGPGTRLTVT.

This clone is medium-sized. The genes are TRBV6-5 and TRBJ2-7; 7 positions agree with TRBD1. The J segment lost 0 bases and the V segment lost 6 bases, leaving 8 bases of the junction unmatched. This CDR3 has 15 residues. CDR1 MNHEY and CDR2 SVGAGI come from the germline V gene. CDR3 loop: CASRFTGASSYEQYF. CDR3 coding DNA: TGTGCCAGCAGGTTTACAGGGGCCTCCTCCTACGAGCAGTACTTC.

This chain links TRBV27 with TRBJ1-4; D is uncertain. CDR1 is MNHEY, CDR2 SMNVEV, per germline (reference sequence). CDR3 length: 16 residues. The V gene lost 3 bases and the J gene lost 0 bases, with 11 bases spanning the gap. The CDR3 nucleotides read TGTGCCAGCAGTTTTCGTGGACTAGCAACTAATGAAAAACTGTTTTTT. Translation: CASSFRGLATNEKLFF.

The gene calls are TRBV10-3 and TRBJ2-1; 11 positions match TRBD1. The V gene end was trimmed by 4 bases and the J gene end by 7 bases; junction bases not matched to a gene: 6. CDR3 length: 15 amino acids. Germline-derived CDR1 and CDR2 are ENHRY and SYGVKD. CDR3 sequence reads: CAISGGQGARNEQFF. The CDR3 DNA reads TGTGCCATCAGTGGAGGACAGGGGGCGAGAAATGAGCAGTTCTTC.

The chain combines TRBV28 with TRBJ1-2, with D unclear. Germline loops: CDR1 MDHEN, CDR2 SYDVKM. With 3 bases removed from V and 4 bases from J, the gap between germline ends came to 12 bases. This CDR3 is 14 amino acids long. In DNA form, the CDR3 reads TGTGCCAGCAGTTTGCCCGGCGGCTTCTATGGCTACACCTTC. As protein: CASSLPGGFYGYTF.

This clone was found a few times. The rearrangement links TRBV2 to TRBJ2-2; 10 bases are shared with TRBD1. CDR1 SNHLY and CDR2 FYNNEI come from the germline V gene. The CDR3 totals 15 residues. The trim removed 11 bases at V and 6 bases at J, leaving 12 bases unmatched. Written as DNA, the CDR3 is TGTGCCGGCAATACCCGGGGGACAGGGGCCGGGGAGCTGTTTTTT. Translated, it gives CAGNTRGTGAGELFF.

The chain joins TRBV28 to TRBJ2-1; D is perhaps TRBD1 (6 bases). The CDR3 consists of 13 residues. Trimming stripped 6 bases from V and 6 bases from J, with 12 bases between. The germline CDR1 and CDR2 sequences are MDHEN and SYDVKM. In DNA, the CDR3 is TGTGCCAGCAGAGGGACAACGCGCAATGAGCAGTTCTTC. This gives the protein CASRGTTRNEQFF.

CDR3 coding DNA: TGTGCCAGCAGTAGAAACAGACCCGGGACAAGAAACTACGAGCAGTACTTC. Protein sequence: CASSRNRPGTRNYEQYF. The chain uses TRBV2 and TRBJ2-7; a possible D gene is TRBD1 (6 bases). Germline-derived CDR1 and CDR2 are SNHLY and FYNNEI. The CDR3 spans 17 residues. Trimming pared 5 bases from V and 3 bases from J, leaving 23 bases between.

This clone has only a few counts. The sample contains more than one DNA sequence encoding this CDR3. CDR3 residues: CASSPGSSSTQYF. CDR3 in DNA: TGTGCCAGCAGCCCAGGGTCCAGTAGTACCCAGTACTTC. The J gene is TRBJ2-5, the V gene TRBV7-2, with a tentative D call TRBD1 (5 bases). Trimming cost V 5 bases and J 8 bases, with 15 bases left between them. Germline CDR1 reads SGHTA; CDR2 reads FQGNSA. The CDR3 has 13 amino acids.

This chain links TRBV5-1 with TRBJ2-1; TRBD1 matches 8 bases. V trimming: 4 bases; J trimming: 7 bases; junction bases outside the gene matches: 13. Per germline, CDR1 SGHRS and CDR2 YFSETQ. The CDR3 runs to 16 residues. The CDR3 spells CASSLGQGNLVNEQFF. CDR3 nucleotides: TGCGCCAGCAGCCTAGGACAGGGAAATTTGGTGAATGAGCAGTTCTTC.

J is TRBJ2-1 and V is TRBV30, with D possibly matching TRBD2 (5 bases). This CDR3 has 13 amino acids. The V gene's germline CDR1 is GTSNPN and CDR2 SVGIG (reference sequence). V lost 2 bases to trimming and J lost 3 bases, with 8 bases between them. CDR3 sequence (DNA): TGTGCCTGGAGTCGGGCGGGCTACAATGAGCAGTTCTTC. It is translated as CAWSRAGYNEQFF.

V and J are TRBV7-9 and TRBJ1-1; D gene uncertain. The CDR3 has 17 amino acids. In germline, CDR1 is SEHNR, CDR2 FQNEAQ (reference sequence). V was clipped by 1 base and J by 4 bases, with 19 bases between them. CDR3 loop: CASSLGIGREGGTEAFF. In DNA, the CDR3 is TGTGCCAGCAGCTTAGGTATAGGGCGGGAGGGAGGCACTGAAGCTTTCTTT.

The chain combines TRBV2 with TRBJ2-7, with D maybe TRBD2 (6 bases). Germline V lookup: CDR1 SNHLY, CDR2 FYNNEI. With 7 bases removed from V and 0 bases from J, the gap between germline ends came to 13 bases. The CDR3 totals 14 residues. Here the CDR3 reads CASKPGLNSYEQYF. The CDR3 DNA is TGTGCCAGCAAGCCGGGACTTAACTCCTACGAGCAGTACTTC. Based on the CDR3 plus reference TRBV2 and TRBJ2-7, the full variable domain is EPEVTQTPSHQVTQMGQEVILRCVPISNHLYFYWYRQILGQKVEFLVSFYNNEISEKSEIFDDQFSVERPDGSNFTLKIRSTKLEDSAMYFCASKPGLNSYEQYFGPGTRLTVT.

The rearrangement joins TRBV7-9 to TRBJ1-6; tentative D call: TRBD1 (6 bases). With 5 bases removed from V and 6 bases from J, the gap between germline ends came to 11 bases. There are 14 residues in the CDR3. Per germline, CDR1 SEHNR and CDR2 FQNEAQ (reference sequence). The CDR3, as DNA: TGTGCCAGCAGCCTTGGACAGAGTAATTCACCCCTCCACTTT. It specifies CASSLGQSNSPLHF.

The chain carries TRBV19 and TRBJ1-5, with D unresolved. CDR3 length: 14 amino acids. CDR1 LNHDA and CDR2 SQIVND come from the germline V gene (reference sequence). V was trimmed by 3 bases and J by 5 bases, leaving 11 bases between them. The CDR3, as DNA: TGTGCCAGTAGTATTGGGCAGGCCTATCAGCCCCAGCATTTT. Translating it yields CASSIGQAYQPQHF. Full variable domain (missing parts from reference TRBV19 and TRBJ1-5): DGGITQSPKYLFRKEGQNVTLSCEQNLNHDAMYWYRQDPGQGLRLIYYSQIVNDFQKGDIAEGYSVSREKKESFPLTVTSAQKNPTAFYLCASSIGQAYQPQHFGDGTRLSIL.

The V gene is TRBV4-1, the J gene TRBJ2-7, with 9 bases identical to TRBD2. After removal of 1 base from V and 0 bases from J, the junction contained 4 bases not matched to a gene. Per germline, CDR1 MGHRA and CDR2 YSYEKL. The CDR3 is 16 residues long. The CDR3 DNA sequence: TGCGCCAGCAGCCAAGGCCTAGCGGGGAGCTCCTACGAGCAGTACTTC. This sequence encodes CASSQGLAGSSYEQYF.

The chain combines TRBV6-5 with TRBJ2-7, with 7 bases fitting TRBD1. The germline V gene has CDR1 MNHEY and CDR2 SVGAGI. Germline trimming cut 6 bases from V and 6 bases from J; bases unmatched to any gene: 8. The CDR3 loop spans 13 amino acids. CDR3: CASRGTAPIEQYF. The CDR3 DNA sequence: TGTGCCAGCAGGGGGACAGCACCTATCGAGCAGTACTTC.

The rearrangement links TRBV5-1 to TRBJ2-7; 8 bases agree with TRBD2. Germline CDR1 SGHRS, CDR2 YFSETQ. The CDR3 runs 15 residues. With V trimmed by 0 bases and J by 5 bases, 7 bases remained unmatched. CDR3 amino acids: CASSLVGSGNHEQYF. CDR3 coding DNA: TGCGCCAGCAGCTTGGTTGGTAGCGGGAACCACGAGCAGTACTTC.

This chain joins TRBV7-2 and TRBJ2-2; 12 bases are a match to TRBD2. CDR1 is SGHTA and CDR2 is FQGNSA in the germline V gene. The V and J ends lost 5 bases and 3 bases, in that order; junction bases with no gene match: 4. The CDR3 spans 16 residues. In nucleotides, the CDR3 is TGTGCCAGCAGCAGAACTAGCGGGGGGTACACCGGGGAGCTGTTTTTT. This codes for CASSRTSGGYTGELFF.

The chain employs TRBV5-1 and TRBJ2-1, with TRBD1 as a possible D gene (6 bases). The CDR3 is 16 amino acids. Trimming took off 4 bases at V and 7 bases at J, with 21 bases between the two ends. The germline V gene encodes CDR1 SGHRS and CDR2 YFSETQ. CDR3 DNA: TGCGCCAGCAGCCTGGGGTATACCGGGACACAAAATGAGCAGTTCTTC. Protein: CASSLGYTGTQNEQFF.

The chain is built from TRBV4-3 and TRBJ1-2; D is possibly TRBD1 (5 bases). Germline V gives CDR1 LGHNA, CDR2 YSLEER. The CDR3 runs 15 residues. V lost 0 bases and J 2 bases, leaving 10 bases between the germline ends. DNA for the CDR3: TGCGCCAGCAGCCAAGAAATTGCAGGGAACTATGGCTACACCTTC. This translates into CASSQEIAGNYGYTF.

The chain carries TRBV7-2 and TRBJ2-3; D possibly corresponds to TRBD1 (5 bases). The germline CDR1 and CDR2 sequences are SGHTA and FQGNSA. V was clipped by 5 bases and J by 6 bases, with 15 bases between them. CDR3 length equals 14 residues. The CDR3 loop reads CASSPSRAADTQYF. The DNA of the CDR3 is TGTGCCAGCAGCCCCTCCAGGGCGGCGGATACGCAGTATTTT. Full variable domain (rest looked up from reference TRBV7-2 and TRBJ2-3): GAGVSQSPSNKVTEKGKDVELRCDPISGHTALYWYRQSLGQGLEFLIYFQGNSAPDKSGLPSDRFSAERTGGSVSTLTIQRTQQEDSAVYLCASSPSRAADTQYFGPGTRLTVL.

In its sample, this clone was seen a few times. The chain combines TRBV9 with TRBJ2-3; 10 bases align to TRBD1. Germline assignment: CDR1 SGDLS and CDR2 YYNGEE. Trimming at V came to 5 bases and at J to 1 base, leaving 4 bases not matched to a gene. This CDR3 is 15 amino acids long. CDR3 in DNA: TGTGCCAGCAGTTCGACAGGGGGCCGCACAGATACGCAGTATTTT. Translated, it gives CASSSTGGRTDTQYF.

The chain links TRBV21-1 to TRBJ1-5; the D call in the table, TRBD1, was not verified against the DNA. TRBV21-1 is a pseudogene locus. This CDR3 has 18 residues. CDR3 in DNA: TGTGCCAGCAGCAAAAATACGAAACAGAAATATAGCAATCAGCCCCAGCATTTT. It specifies CASSKNTKQKYSNQPQHF.

CDR3 region: CASSKVLSGDGTEAFF. In DNA form, the CDR3 reads TGCGCCAGCAGCAAGGTTCTGTCAGGGGACGGCACTGAAGCTTTCTTT. The genes are TRBV5-1 and TRBJ1-1; the D gene is possibly TRBD1 (6 bases). Germline CDR1 is SGHRS and CDR2 is YFSETQ. Deletions cut 4 bases from V and 4 bases from J, with 20 bases between. The CDR3 consists of 16 residues.

The rearrangement uses TRBV2 and TRBJ2-5, with 10 bases matching TRBD2. The length of the CDR3 is 16 residues. Losses at the gene ends were 5 bases for V and 0 bases for J; bases not matched to a gene: 6. Germline V gene sequence: CDR1 SNHLY, CDR2 FYNNEI. Written as DNA, the CDR3 is TGTGCCAGCAGTCCAGCGGGAGGGTCCTACCAAGAGACCCAGTACTTC. Translation: CASSPAGGSYQETQYF.

The chain recombines TRBV9 with TRBJ1-6; 7 bases agree with TRBD1. The CDR3 length is 15 residues. Per the germline V gene, CDR1 is SGDLS and CDR2 is YYNGEE. Trimming cost V 0 bases and J 7 bases; bases outside gene matches: 4. The CDR3 nucleotides are TGTGCCAGCAGCGTAGAGGGACAGTGGAATTCACCCCTCCACTTT. It translates to CASSVEGQWNSPLHF. The full variable domain, in which reference TRBV9 and TRBJ1-6 provide the parts outside the CDR3, is DSGVTQTPKHLITATGQRVTLRCSPRSGDLSVYWYQQSLDQGLQFLIQYYNGEERAKGNILERFSAQQFPDLHSELNLSSLELGDSALYFCASSVEGQWNSPLHFGNGTRLTVT.

CDR3 nucleotides: TGCGCCAGCAGCCCACCGGGAGCCGGGAACACTGAAGCTTTCTTT. Its protein is CASSPPGAGNTEAFF. The rearrangement links TRBV5-1 to TRBJ1-1; D remains ambiguous. The CDR3 contains 15 residues. Trimming stripped 4 bases from V and 1 base from J, with 14 bases between. CDR1 is SGHRS and CDR2 is YFSETQ in the germline V gene.

This chain connects TRBV19 to TRBJ2-4, with D possibly TRBD2 on 7 matching bases. Germline CDR1 LNHDA, CDR2 SQIVND (reference sequence). The CDR3 consists of 14 residues. Trimming removed 2 bases at V and 8 bases at J, with 13 bases between. The CDR3 region has the DNA TGTGCCAGTAGTATACGGGGGGCTGGGGACATTCAGTACTTC. Protein product: CASSIRGAGDIQYF.

This chain connects TRBV4-1 to TRBJ2-5, with 8 bases matching TRBD2. The V segment lost 0 bases and the J segment 4 bases; nucleotides outside the gene matches: 7. This CDR3 spans 16 amino acids. CDR1 MGHRA and CDR2 YSYEKL come from the germline V gene. Written as DNA, the CDR3 is TGCGCCAGCAGCCAAGAAGGGACTAGTGTCTCAGAGACCCAGTACTTC. Its protein is CASSQEGTSVSETQYF.

The rearrangement links TRBV7-2 to TRBJ1-1; D uncertain. Trimming removed 3 bases at V and 2 bases at J, with 10 bases between. There are 14 residues in the CDR3. Per germline, CDR1 SGHTA and CDR2 FQGNSA. CDR3 loop: CASSFRQANTEAFF. The DNA for the CDR3 is TGTGCCAGCAGCTTCCGACAAGCCAACACTGAAGCTTTCTTT.